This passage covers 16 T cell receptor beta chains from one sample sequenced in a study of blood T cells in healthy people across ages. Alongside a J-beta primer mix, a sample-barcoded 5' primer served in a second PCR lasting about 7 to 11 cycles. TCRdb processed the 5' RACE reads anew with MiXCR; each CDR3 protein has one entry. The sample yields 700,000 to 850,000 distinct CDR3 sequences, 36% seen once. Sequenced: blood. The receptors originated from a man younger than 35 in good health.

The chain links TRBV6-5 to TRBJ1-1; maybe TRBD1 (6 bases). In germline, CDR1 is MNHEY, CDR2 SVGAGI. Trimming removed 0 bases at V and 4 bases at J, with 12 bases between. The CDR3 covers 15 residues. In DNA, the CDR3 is TGTGCCAGCAGTTACTCGACGGGGGGGCTCACTGAAGCTTTCTTT. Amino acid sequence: CASSYSTGGLTEAFF.

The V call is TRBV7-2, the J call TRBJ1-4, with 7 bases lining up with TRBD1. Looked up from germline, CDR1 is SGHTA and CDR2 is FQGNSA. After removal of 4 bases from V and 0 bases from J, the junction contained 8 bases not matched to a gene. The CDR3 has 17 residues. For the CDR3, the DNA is TGTGCCAGCAGCTCCTACCTCGGACAGGCAACTAATGAAAAACTGTTTTTT. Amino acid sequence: CASSSYLGQATNEKLFF.

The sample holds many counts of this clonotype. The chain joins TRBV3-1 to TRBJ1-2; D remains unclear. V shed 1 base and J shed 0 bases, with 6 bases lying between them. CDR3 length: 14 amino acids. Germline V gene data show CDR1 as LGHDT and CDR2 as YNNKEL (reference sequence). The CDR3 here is CASSQGRANYGYTF. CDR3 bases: TGTGCCAGCAGCCAAGGCCGAGCTAACTATGGCTACACCTTC.

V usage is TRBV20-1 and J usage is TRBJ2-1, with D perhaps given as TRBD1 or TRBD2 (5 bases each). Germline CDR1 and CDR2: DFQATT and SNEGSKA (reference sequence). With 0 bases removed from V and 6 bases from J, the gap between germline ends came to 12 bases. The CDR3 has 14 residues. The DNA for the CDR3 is TGCAGTGCTAGAGATTCGGGGCGGTTCAATGAGCAGTTCTTC. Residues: CSARDSGRFNEQFF.

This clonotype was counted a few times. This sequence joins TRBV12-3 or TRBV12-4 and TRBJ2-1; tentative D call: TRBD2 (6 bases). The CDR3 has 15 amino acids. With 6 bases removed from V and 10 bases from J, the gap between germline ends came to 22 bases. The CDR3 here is CASSRDRTRDPEQFF. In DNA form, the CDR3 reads TGTGCCAGCAGCCGGGACCGGACGCGGGACCCGGAGCAGTTCTTC.

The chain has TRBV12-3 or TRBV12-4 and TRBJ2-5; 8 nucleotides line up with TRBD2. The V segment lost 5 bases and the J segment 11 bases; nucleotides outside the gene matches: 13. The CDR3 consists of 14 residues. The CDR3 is CASSAGGDLNEQYF. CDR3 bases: TGTGCCAGCAGTGCGGGGGGCGATTTGAATGAGCAGTACTTC.

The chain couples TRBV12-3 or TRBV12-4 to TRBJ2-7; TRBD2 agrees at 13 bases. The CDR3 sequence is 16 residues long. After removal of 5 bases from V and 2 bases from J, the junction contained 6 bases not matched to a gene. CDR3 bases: TGTGCCAGCAGTGCGGGGACTAGCGGGGACGCCTACGAGCAGTACTTC. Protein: CASSAGTSGDAYEQYF.

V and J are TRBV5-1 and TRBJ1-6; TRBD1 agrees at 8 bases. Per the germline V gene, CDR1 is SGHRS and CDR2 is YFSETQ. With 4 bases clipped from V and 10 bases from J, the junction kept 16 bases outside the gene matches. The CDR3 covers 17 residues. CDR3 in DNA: TGCGCCAGCAGCGAATCTCCGGGACAGGACATTCGGTCACCCCTCCACTTT. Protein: CASSESPGQDIRSPLHF.

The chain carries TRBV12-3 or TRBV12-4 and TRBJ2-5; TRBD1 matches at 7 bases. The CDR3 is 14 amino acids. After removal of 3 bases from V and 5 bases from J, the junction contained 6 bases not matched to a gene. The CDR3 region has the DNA TGTGCCAGCAGTTTCCGAGGGGGCGCGGAGACCCAGTACTTC. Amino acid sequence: CASSFRGGAETQYF.

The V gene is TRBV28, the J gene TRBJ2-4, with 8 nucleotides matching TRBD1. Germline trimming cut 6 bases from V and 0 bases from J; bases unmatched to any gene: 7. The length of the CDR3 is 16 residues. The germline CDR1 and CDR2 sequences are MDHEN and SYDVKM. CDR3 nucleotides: TGTGCCAGCAGGACTCGGGACAGGATAGCCAAAAACATTCAGTACTTC. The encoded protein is CASRTRDRIAKNIQYF.

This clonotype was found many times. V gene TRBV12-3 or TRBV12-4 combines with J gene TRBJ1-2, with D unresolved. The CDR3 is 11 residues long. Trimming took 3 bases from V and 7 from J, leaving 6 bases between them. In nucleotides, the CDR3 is TGTGCCAGCAGTTTCGGGTCTGGCTACACCTTC. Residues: CASSFGSGYTF.

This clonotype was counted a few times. The CDR3 nucleotides are TGTGCCATCAGTGAAGCGGGGGCCAACAATGAGCAGTACTTC. Residues: CAISEAGANNEQYF. The V gene is TRBV10-3, the J gene TRBJ2-1, with TRBD2 matching 8 bases. TRBJ2-7 matches the DNA end more closely, so the J call is doubtful. The germline V gene has CDR1 ENHRY and CDR2 SYGVKD. This CDR3 region has 14 residues.

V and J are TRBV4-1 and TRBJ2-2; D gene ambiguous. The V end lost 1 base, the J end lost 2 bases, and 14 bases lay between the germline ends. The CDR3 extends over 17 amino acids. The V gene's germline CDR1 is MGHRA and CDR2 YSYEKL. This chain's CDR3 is CASSQVLVASNTGELFF. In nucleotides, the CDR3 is TGCGCCAGCAGCCAAGTTTTGGTGGCTTCTAACACCGGGGAGCTGTTTTTT.

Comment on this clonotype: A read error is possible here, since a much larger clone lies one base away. The CDR3 here is CASSFPYGGAYNEQYF. The CDR3 coding sequence is TGTGCCAGCAGTTTCCCCTACGGGGGGGCTTACAATGAGCAGTACTTC. This chain uses TRBV12-3 or TRBV12-4 with TRBJ2-7; 8 bases line up with TRBD2. The J segment lost 7 bases and the V segment lost 3 bases, leaving 14 bases of the junction unmatched. The CDR3 runs to 16 residues.

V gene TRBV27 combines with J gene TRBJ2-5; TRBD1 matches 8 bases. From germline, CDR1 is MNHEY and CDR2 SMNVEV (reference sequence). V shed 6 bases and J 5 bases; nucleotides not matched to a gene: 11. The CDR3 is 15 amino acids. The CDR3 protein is CASSPGTGRRETQYF. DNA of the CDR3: TGTGCCAGCAGCCCGGGGACAGGTCGCCGGGAGACCCAGTACTTC.

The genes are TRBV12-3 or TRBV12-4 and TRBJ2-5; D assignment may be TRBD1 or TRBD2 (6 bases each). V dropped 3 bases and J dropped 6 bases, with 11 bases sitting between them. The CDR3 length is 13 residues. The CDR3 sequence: CASSFGGQKTQYF. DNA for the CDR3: TGTGCCAGCAGTTTTGGGGGGCAAAAGACCCAGTACTTC.